Included here is one TCR beta chain sequence, with context. It was with 60 Vbeta and 13 Jbeta primers that the PCR ran. In the study's own analysis: The count from a later analysis was 65 million to 90 million unique TCR beta chains, around 10 million of them shared. Clones were read by immunoSEQ multiplex PCR, and TCRdb kept only the in-frame ones, dropping some. V and J calls and clone size are those listed in that table; D and trimming were worked out from the DNA. The sample lists some 70,000 clones; about 61% were seen once. This entry belongs to a study of cytomegalovirus exposure and HLA in healthy donors. With V trimmed by 2 bases and J by 3 bases, 4 bases remained unmatched. The length of the CDR3 is 15 residues. Looked up from germline, CDR1 is MNHEY and CDR2 is SVGAGI.

This sequence originates from a woman in her forties or fifties in good health and CMV-seronegative. V usage is TRBV6-5 and J usage is TRBJ1-2; 9 bases map to TRBD1. The sequencing input was PBMCs. The CDR3 DNA sequence: TGTGCCAGCAGTTACAATGGACAGGGGTACTATGGCTACACCTTC. Its translation is CASSYNGQGYYGYTF.